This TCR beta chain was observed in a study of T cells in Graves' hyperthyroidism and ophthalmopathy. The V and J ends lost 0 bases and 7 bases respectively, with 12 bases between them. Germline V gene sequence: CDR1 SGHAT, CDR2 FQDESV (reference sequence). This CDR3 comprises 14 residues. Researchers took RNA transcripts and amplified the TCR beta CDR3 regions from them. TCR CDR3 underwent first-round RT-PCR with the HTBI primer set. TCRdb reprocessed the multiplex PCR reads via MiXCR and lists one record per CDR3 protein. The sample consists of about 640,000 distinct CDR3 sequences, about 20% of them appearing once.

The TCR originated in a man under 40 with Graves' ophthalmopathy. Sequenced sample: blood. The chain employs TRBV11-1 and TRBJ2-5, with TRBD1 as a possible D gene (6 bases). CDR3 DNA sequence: TGTGCCAGCAGCTTAGCGACAGGTTCGGGGACCCAGTACTTC. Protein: CASSLATGSGTQYF.